This T cell receptor (beta chain) was found in a study of OX40 agonist ivuxolimab in advanced cancers. Study at large: Patients enrolled in dose escalation were diagnosed with hepatocellular carcinoma, melanoma, renal cell or head and neck cancer. Under the entry rules, prior anti-PD-1, anti-PD-L1 or anti-CTLA-4 therapy was allowed, and approximately 40% had some.

The germline CDR1 and CDR2 sequences are SGHAT and FQNNGV. V shed 3 bases, J shed 0 bases, and the junction held 10 bases outside the gene matches. The CDR3 consists of 17 residues. Assay: immunoSEQ multiplex PCR; the TCRdb copy retains only in-frame clones and omits some. The sample contains tens of thousands of clones, roughly nine tenths of which appear only once. Sequencing used CD4+ or CD8+ T cells sorted from blood, obtained in a trial of the OX40 agonist ivuxolimab. The chain joins TRBV11-2 to TRBJ1-1; 7 bases fit TRBD1. This clonotype was sampled from an adult with an advanced solid tumor such as melanoma, head and neck, liver or kidney cancer. In DNA, the CDR3 is TGTGCCAGCAGCTTGCACCGGGACAGCGAATTGAACACTGAAGCTTTCTTT. Protein product: CASSLHRDSELNTEAFF.